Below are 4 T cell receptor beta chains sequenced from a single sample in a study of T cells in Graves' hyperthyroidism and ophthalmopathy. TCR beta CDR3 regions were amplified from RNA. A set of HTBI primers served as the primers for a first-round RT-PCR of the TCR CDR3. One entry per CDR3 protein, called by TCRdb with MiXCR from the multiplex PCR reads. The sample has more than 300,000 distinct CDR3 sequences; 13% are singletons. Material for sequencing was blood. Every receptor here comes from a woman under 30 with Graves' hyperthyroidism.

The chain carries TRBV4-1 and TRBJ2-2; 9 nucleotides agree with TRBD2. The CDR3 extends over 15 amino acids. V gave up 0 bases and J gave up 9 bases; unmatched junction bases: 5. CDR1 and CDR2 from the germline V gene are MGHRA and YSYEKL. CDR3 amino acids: CASSQENAGGRELFF. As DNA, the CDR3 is TGCGCCAGCAGCCAAGAAAACGCGGGAGGGAGGGAGCTGTTTTTT.

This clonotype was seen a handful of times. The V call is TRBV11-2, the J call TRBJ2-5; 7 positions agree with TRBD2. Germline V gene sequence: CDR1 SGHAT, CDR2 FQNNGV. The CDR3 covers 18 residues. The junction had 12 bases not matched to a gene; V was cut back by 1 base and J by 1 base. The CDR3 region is CASSLGDDRGVSQETQYF. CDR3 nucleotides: TGTGCCAGCAGCTTAGGGGATGATCGGGGGGTCTCCCAAGAGACCCAGTACTTC.

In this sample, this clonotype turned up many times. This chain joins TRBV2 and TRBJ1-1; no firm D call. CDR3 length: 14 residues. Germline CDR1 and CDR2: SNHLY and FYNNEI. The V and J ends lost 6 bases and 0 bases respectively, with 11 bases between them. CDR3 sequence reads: CASSLGPLNTEAFF. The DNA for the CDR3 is TGTGCCAGCAGCCTCGGGCCCCTGAACACTGAAGCTTTCTTT.

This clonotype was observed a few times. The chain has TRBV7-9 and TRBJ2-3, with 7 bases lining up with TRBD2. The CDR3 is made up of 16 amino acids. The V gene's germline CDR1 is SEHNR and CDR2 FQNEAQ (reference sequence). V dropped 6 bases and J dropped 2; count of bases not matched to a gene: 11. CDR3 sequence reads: CASRRHRDYSTDTQYF. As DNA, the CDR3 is TGTGCCAGCAGACGCCACCGGGACTACTCCACAGATACGCAGTATTTT.